The clone carrying this T cell receptor beta chain has just a few counts. The junction does not match germline at one end; this may be a read error. The use of genomic DNA as template underpinned the TCR beta VDJ and CDR3 profiling. TCRdb re-derived calls from the reads in MiXCR, one entry per CDR3 protein. The data hold around 250,000 distinct CDR3 sequences, with approximately 56% observed a single time. The data originate from a study of CD8+CD57+ T cells in acquired aplastic anemia. Sequenced sample: sorted CD4+, CD8+, or CD8+CD57+ T cells (not recorded which) from PBMCs. This TCR came from a human donor with severe aplastic anemia or a healthy control (not recorded which).

The CDR3 spells CSAGDHEQYF. DNA of the CDR3: TGCAGTGCTGGAGATCACGAGCAGTACTTC. The chain has TRBV20-1 and TRBJ2-7; D is unresolved. Germline V lookup: CDR1 DFQATT, CDR2 SNEGSKA (reference sequence). This CDR3 is built from 10 residues.